This TCR beta chain was obtained from a study of identical twins. There are 16 residues in the CDR3. The germline gives CDR1 MNHEY, CDR2 SMNVEV (reference sequence). V shed 2 bases and J 6 bases; nucleotides not matched to a gene: 6. Healthy Caucasians provided all donations. About this clonotype itself: The target antigen is unknown.

Regarding the study as a whole: The authors noted that invariant MAIT and iNKT cells could partly confound zero-insertion analyses.

A universal primer site came from template switching; cDNA carried unique molecular identifiers. Via MiXCR, TCRdb re-called the 5' RACE reads, giving one row per CDR3 protein. The sample has 400,000 or so distinct CDR3 sequences, 9% to 10% seen once; the top ten hold around 8.6%. Source material: naive T cells sorted from blood. The chain combines TRBV27 with TRBJ1-4; 10 nucleotides align to TRBD1. The clonotype was recovered from a woman between 50 and 59 years old in good health. As DNA, the CDR3 is TGTGCCAGCAGTTTACTTCGCGGGACAGGGGATGAAAAACTGTTTTTT. Translation: CASSLLRGTGDEKLFF.